The source of this T cell receptor (beta chain) is a study of CD4+ T cells in melanoma. Study outcomes and limitations: Reportedly, melanoma neoantigen-specific CD4+ T cells showed varied differentiation states.

Concerning this clone: Its antigen remains unknown.

CDR1 MNHNS and CDR2 SASEGT come from the germline V gene. CDR3 size: 15 residues. Deletions cut 6 bases from V and 7 bases from J, with 21 bases between. Produced via immunoSEQ multiplex PCR; TCRdb's table is partial and in-frame only. This sample yields roughly 10,000 clones, of which around 65% are seen a single time; approximately 13% belongs to the top ten. The sequence came from a human donor with melanoma. Sequencing was performed on cells from a culture (not recorded whether cultured in vitro). This rearrangement joins TRBV6-1 to TRBJ1-2, with TRBD1 as a possible D gene (6 bases). In DNA, the CDR3 is TGTGCCAGCAGACTGTCTGGACAGAAAAGTTCTGGCTACACCTTC. This sequence encodes CASRLSGQKSSGYTF.